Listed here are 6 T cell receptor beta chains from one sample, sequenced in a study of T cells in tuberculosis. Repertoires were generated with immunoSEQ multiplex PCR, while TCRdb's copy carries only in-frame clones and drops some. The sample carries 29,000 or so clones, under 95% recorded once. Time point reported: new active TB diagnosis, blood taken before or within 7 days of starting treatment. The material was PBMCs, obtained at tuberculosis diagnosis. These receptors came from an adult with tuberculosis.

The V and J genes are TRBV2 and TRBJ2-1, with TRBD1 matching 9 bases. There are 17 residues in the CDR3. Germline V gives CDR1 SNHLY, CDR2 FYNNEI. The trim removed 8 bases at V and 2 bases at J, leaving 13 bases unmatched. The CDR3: CASRDRDYEIPYNEQFF. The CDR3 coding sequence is TGTGCCAGCCGGGACAGGGATTACGAAATTCCCTACAATGAGCAGTTCTTC.

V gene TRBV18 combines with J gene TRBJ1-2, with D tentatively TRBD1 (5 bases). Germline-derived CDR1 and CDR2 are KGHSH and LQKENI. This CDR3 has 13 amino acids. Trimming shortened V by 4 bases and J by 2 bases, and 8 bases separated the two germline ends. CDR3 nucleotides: TGTGCCAGCTCACTCCAGGGCAACTATGGCTACACCTTC. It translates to CASSLQGNYGYTF.

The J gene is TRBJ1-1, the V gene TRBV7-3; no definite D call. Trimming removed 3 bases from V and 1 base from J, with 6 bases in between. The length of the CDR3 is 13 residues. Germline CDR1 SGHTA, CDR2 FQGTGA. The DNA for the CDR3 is TGTGCCAGCAGCTTTCGAGAGAACACTGAAGCTTTCTTT. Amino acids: CASSFRENTEAFF. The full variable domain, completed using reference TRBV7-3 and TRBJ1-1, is GAGVSQTPSNKVTEKGKYVELRCDPISGHTALYWYRQSLGQGPEFLIYFQGTGAADDSGLPNDRFFAVRPEGSVSTLKIQRTERGDSAVYLCASSFRENTEAFFGQGTRLTVV.

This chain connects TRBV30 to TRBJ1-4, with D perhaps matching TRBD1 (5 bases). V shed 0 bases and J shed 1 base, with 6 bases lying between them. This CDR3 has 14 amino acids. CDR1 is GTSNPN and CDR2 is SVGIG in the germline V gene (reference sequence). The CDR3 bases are TGTGCCTGGAGTGTGGGGGGAACTAATGAAAAACTGTTTTTT. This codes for CAWSVGGTNEKLFF. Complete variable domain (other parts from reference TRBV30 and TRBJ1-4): SQTIHQWPATLVQPVGSPLSLECTVEGTSNPNLYWYRQAAGRGLQLLFYSVGIGQISSEVPQNLSASRPQDRQFILSSKKLLLSDSGFYLCAWSVGGTNEKLFFGSGTQLSVL.

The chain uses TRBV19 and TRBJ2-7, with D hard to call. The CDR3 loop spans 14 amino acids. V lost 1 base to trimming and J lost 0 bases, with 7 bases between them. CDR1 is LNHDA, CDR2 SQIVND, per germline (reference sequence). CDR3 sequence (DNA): TGTGCCAGTAGTATAGGGTTCAGCTCCTACGAGCAGTACTTC. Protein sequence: CASSIGFSSYEQYF.

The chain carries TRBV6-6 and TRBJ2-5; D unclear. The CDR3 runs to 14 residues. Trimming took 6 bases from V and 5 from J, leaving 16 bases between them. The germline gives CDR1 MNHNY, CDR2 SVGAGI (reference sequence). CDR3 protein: CASSYIAPEETQYF. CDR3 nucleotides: TGTGCCAGCAGCTACATTGCCCCGGAGGAGACCCAGTACTTC.